One and the same sample provided the 28 T cell receptor beta chains below, sequenced in a study of shared clonotypes between healthy human individuals. Assay: immunoSEQ multiplex PCR; the TCRdb copy retains only in-frame clones and omits some. The profile covers about 380,000 clones, with roughly 96% appearing a single time and 0.32% taken by the ten largest. Sequences were obtained from memory CD8+ T cells sorted from blood. As to subset: CD45RO+ cells pooled with CCR7-negative TemRA cells. The source of these receptors is a man aged 30 to 45 in good health.

The rearrangement links TRBV5-1 to TRBJ2-3; D tentatively fits TRBD1 or TRBD2 (6 bases each). Germline V gene lookup returns CDR1 SGHRS and CDR2 YFSETQ. This CDR3 is 16 amino acids long. The V and J ends lost 0 bases and 4 bases respectively, with 15 bases between them. In DNA form, the CDR3 reads TGCGCCAGCAGCTTGGCCGGTCGGGGGCAGGCAGATACGCAGTATTTT. Translation: CASSLAGRGQADTQYF. The variable domain in full, with the rest retrieved from reference TRBV5-1 and TRBJ2-3, is KAGVTQTPRYLIKTRGQQVTLSCSPISGHRSVSWYQQTPGQGLQFLFEYFSETQRNKGNFPGRFSGRQFSNSRSEMNVSTLELGDSALYLCASSLAGRGQADTQYFGPGTRLTVL.

V usage is TRBV10-1 and J usage is TRBJ1-2; D is ambiguous. Trimming removed 0 bases at V and 4 bases at J, with 15 bases between. Per germline, CDR1 WNHNN and CDR2 SYGVQD (reference sequence). This CDR3 comprises 16 residues. The CDR3 DNA reads TGCGCCAGCAGTGAGTCCGTCACAGTGCCCATCTATGGCTACACCTTC. This codes for CASSESVTVPIYGYTF.

This clone was detected once. The chain links TRBV2 to TRBJ2-1; a possible D gene is TRBD2 (6 bases). There are 14 residues in the CDR3. The germline gives CDR1 SNHLY, CDR2 FYNNEI. V dropped 6 bases and J dropped 7 bases, with 16 bases sitting between them. CDR3 region: CASRSSGLLNEQFF. In DNA form, the CDR3 reads TGTGCCAGCAGGTCCAGCGGGCTTCTGAATGAGCAGTTCTTC.

The chain has TRBV5-6 and TRBJ2-7; TRBD1 or TRBD2 may be the D gene (5 bases each). Germline CDR1 SGHDT, CDR2 YYEEEE. Trimming took off 4 bases at V and 9 bases at J, with 14 bases between the two ends. This CDR3 spans 12 amino acids. CDR3 sequence (DNA): TGTGCCAGCAGCCGCCGGGGCCAAGGGCAGTACTTC. Encoded protein: CASSRRGQGQYF.

Here the CDR3 DNA reads TGTGCCAGCAGTTACTCCCGCACAGGGGGCAGCAATGAGCAGTTCTTC. It yields the protein CASSYSRTGGSNEQFF. This chain uses TRBV6-6 with TRBJ2-1, with TRBD1 identical over 9 bases. Unmatched junction bases numbered 6, after V lost 0 bases and J lost 6 bases. Per germline, CDR1 MNHNY and CDR2 SVGAGI (reference sequence). The CDR3 covers 16 residues.

The rearrangement uses TRBV29-1 and TRBJ1-3; D might be TRBD1 (6 bases). The germline V gene encodes CDR1 SQVTM and CDR2 ANQGSEA. V was pared by 4 bases and J by 0 bases, with 13 bases between. The CDR3 is 15 residues long. The CDR3 nucleotides read TGCAGCGTTGGGCTAGGGACATCCTCTGGAAACACCATATATTTT. Translation: CSVGLGTSSGNTIYF.

The chain joins TRBV5-1 to TRBJ2-3, with TRBD2 as a possible D gene (5 bases). The germline V gene encodes CDR1 SGHRS and CDR2 YFSETQ. V lost 2 bases to trimming and J lost 4 bases, with 17 bases between them. The CDR3 consists of 16 residues. CDR3 sequence (DNA): TGCGCCAGCAGCTTACCCTGGCCGAGGCGGGCAGATACGCAGTATTTT. This codes for CASSLPWPRRADTQYF.

CDR3 in amino acids: CAWSKTGGWQYF. The CDR3 coding sequence is TGTGCCTGGAGTAAGACAGGGGGCTGGCAGTACTTC. The V and J genes are TRBV30 and TRBJ2-7; 10 nucleotides align to TRBD1. This CDR3 is 12 amino acids long. Germline CDR1 GTSNPN, CDR2 SVGIG (reference sequence). V was pared by 2 bases and J by 9 bases, with 4 bases of the junction left unmatched.

V usage is TRBV30 and J usage is TRBJ1-4, with unresolved D. Germline V CDR1 and CDR2: GTSNPN, SVGIG (reference sequence). This CDR3 contains 13 residues. V lost 0 bases and J lost 14, with 16 bases in between. The DNA for the CDR3 is TGTGCCTGGAGTGTACTTGAGTCTGGCCGGCTGTTTTTT. This encodes CAWSVLESGRLFF.

The chain combines TRBV4-1 with TRBJ2-7; the D is unclear. Trimming pared 0 bases from V and 4 bases from J, leaving 7 bases between. This CDR3 spans 13 amino acids. Germline V gene data show CDR1 as MGHRA and CDR2 as YSYEKL. As DNA, the CDR3 is TGCGCCAGCAGCCAAGATGAAGATTACGAGCAGTACTTC. It encodes CASSQDEDYEQYF.

The chain links TRBV5-1 to TRBJ2-5; possible D gene TRBD2, 5 bases. CDR3 length: 14 amino acids. V was cut by 1 base and J by 3 bases, with 10 bases left in between. Germline assignment: CDR1 SGHRS and CDR2 YFSETQ. DNA for the CDR3: TGCGCCAGCAGCTTGTTGGGAGTAAAAGAGACCCAGTACTTC. This gives the protein CASSLLGVKETQYF.

V and J are TRBV6-1 and TRBJ2-3; 11 bases are shared with TRBD2. Trimming took 4 bases from V and 0 from J; bases not matched to a gene: 9. This CDR3 has 18 amino acids. Germline V gene lookup returns CDR1 MNHNS and CDR2 SASEGT. The CDR3 here is CASSVLAGVTSSTDTQYF. CDR3 sequence (DNA): TGTGCCAGCAGTGTACTAGCGGGAGTGACCTCTAGCACAGATACGCAGTATTTT.

The table lists this clone with a few counts. The J gene is TRBJ2-5, the V gene TRBV2; D unclear. CDR1 and CDR2 from the germline V gene are SNHLY and FYNNEI. The CDR3 is 10 residues long. Trimming removed 5 bases at V and 2 bases at J, with 0 bases between. CDR3 sequence reads: CASSQETQYF. DNA of the CDR3: TGTGCCAGCAGTCAAGAGACCCAGTACTTC. The full variable domain, rest sourced from reference TRBV2 and TRBJ2-5, is EPEVTQTPSHQVTQMGQEVILRCVPISNHLYFYWYRQILGQKVEFLVSFYNNEISEKSEIFDDQFSVERPDGSNFTLKIRSTKLEDSAMYFCASSQETQYFGPGTRLLVL.

This chain uses TRBV21-1 with TRBJ1-3. TRBV21-1 is described as a pseudogene. CDR3 length: 14 residues. CDR3 in DNA: TGTGCCAGCAGCAAAGGGGGCTCTGGAAACACCATATATTTT. Encoded protein: CASSKGGSGNTIYF.

Of note for this clone: The same CDR3 can be traced to other DNA sequences in this sample. The gene calls are TRBV2 and TRBJ2-3; D is unclear. Germline CDR1 and CDR2: SNHLY and FYNNEI. Trimming removed 5 bases at V and 3 bases at J, with 0 bases between. The CDR3 sequence is 10 residues long. In DNA form, the CDR3 reads TGTGCCAGCAGTACAGATACGCAGTATTTT. It translates to CASSTDTQYF.

The chain combines TRBV30 with TRBJ2-1, with 8 bases matching TRBD2. Per germline, CDR1 GTSNPN and CDR2 SVGIG (reference sequence). With V trimmed by 4 bases and J by 8 bases, 7 bases remained unmatched. The CDR3 runs 13 residues. The CDR3 DNA sequence: TGTGCCTGGATGGGACTAGGAGTCCATGAGCAGTTCTTC. Protein sequence: CAWMGLGVHEQFF.

The chain employs TRBV18 and TRBJ2-3, with TRBD1 matching 7 bases. This CDR3 has 17 amino acids. Losses at the gene ends were 2 bases for V and 2 bases for J; bases not matched to a gene: 10. CDR1 and CDR2 from the germline V gene are KGHSH and LQKENI. The CDR3 here is CASSPSWNRGPTDTQYF. The CDR3 nucleotides read TGTGCCAGCTCACCAAGCTGGAACAGGGGCCCCACAGATACGCAGTATTTT.

The gene calls are TRBV7-8 and TRBJ1-4; D perhaps matches TRBD1 (6 bases). This CDR3 contains 15 residues. Looked up from germline, CDR1 is SGHVS and CDR2 is FQNEAQ. V was shortened by 4 bases and J by 8 bases, with 17 bases between the two germline ends. CDR3 coding DNA: TGTGCCAGCAGCTCTGGGACACTATTGGGGGAAAAACTGTTTTTT. It codes for CASSSGTLLGEKLFF.

The V gene is TRBV5-1, the J gene TRBJ2-5; the D gene is possibly TRBD1 (6 bases). The CDR3 covers 13 residues. Per germline, CDR1 SGHRS and CDR2 YFSETQ. Trimming cost V 1 base and J 4 bases, with 8 bases left between them. The CDR3 protein is CASSLQGSETQYF. The CDR3 DNA sequence: TGCGCCAGCAGCTTGCAGGGGTCAGAGACCCAGTACTTC.

The genes are TRBV5-1 and TRBJ2-3, with D perhaps matching TRBD2 (6 bases). The CDR3 is made up of 14 amino acids. V was pared by 0 bases and J by 5 bases, with 10 bases between. The germline V gene has CDR1 SGHRS and CDR2 YFSETQ. CDR3 sequence reads: CASSLGLVKDTQYF. CDR3 DNA sequence: TGCGCCAGCAGCTTGGGACTAGTTAAAGATACGCAGTATTTT.

The chain uses TRBV4-2 and TRBJ1-5, with D hard to call. V dropped 0 bases and J dropped 7 bases, with 10 bases sitting between them. Looked up from germline, CDR1 is LGHNA and CDR2 is YNFKEQ. The CDR3 length is 14 residues. The CDR3 sequence: CASSQDQVGQPQHF. DNA for the CDR3: TGTGCCAGCAGCCAAGACCAGGTGGGCCAGCCCCAGCATTTT.

The rearrangement uses TRBV2 and TRBJ2-1, with TRBD2 matching over 13 bases. The J segment lost 5 bases and the V segment lost 3 bases, leaving 1 base of the junction unmatched. This CDR3 has 15 residues. Germline V CDR1 and CDR2: SNHLY, FYNNEI. DNA for the CDR3: TGTGCCAGCAGTGATGGACTAGCGGGAGACAATGAGCAGTTCTTC. Translation gives CASSDGLAGDNEQFF.

The chain employs TRBV5-1 and TRBJ2-3, with TRBD2 identical over 8 bases. The CDR3 spans 15 residues. Trimming took 6 bases from V and 0 from J; bases not matched to a gene: 6. CDR1 and CDR2 (germline): SGHRS, YFSETQ. The CDR3 sequence is CASKSSGGSTDTQYF. The CDR3 nucleotides are TGCGCCAGCAAATCGTCGGGGGGGAGCACAGATACGCAGTATTTT.

The rearrangement joins TRBV20-1 to TRBJ2-4; possibly TRBD1 or TRBD2 for D (5 bases each). Between the trimmed V and J ends, which lost 6 bases and 8 bases, there was a span of 11 bases. Germline V gene sequence: CDR1 DFQATT, CDR2 SNEGSKA (reference sequence). The CDR3 runs to 11 residues. CDR3 loop: CSAFQGDIQYF. The CDR3 region has the DNA TGCAGTGCGTTTCAGGGAGACATTCAGTACTTC.

The genes are TRBV19 and TRBJ1-3; D unclear. V shed 3 bases and J shed 2 bases, with 8 bases lying between them. The germline V gene has CDR1 LNHDA and CDR2 SQIVND (reference sequence). The CDR3 covers 14 residues. CDR3 in amino acids: CASSIGPAGNTIYF. The CDR3 nucleotides are TGTGCCAGTAGTATTGGTCCAGCTGGAAACACCATATATTTT.

V usage is TRBV6-1 and J usage is TRBJ2-7, with D possibly matching TRBD2 (6 bases). The length of the CDR3 is 14 residues. Germline lookup yields CDR1 MNHNS and CDR2 SASEGT. Between the trimmed V and J ends, which lost 3 bases and 1 base, there was a span of 10 bases. This chain's CDR3 is CASSDLGRSYEQYF. The CDR3 DNA is TGTGCCAGCAGTGACCTGGGGAGGTCCTACGAGCAGTACTTC.

This clone occurred once. The chain has TRBV30 and TRBJ2-2; 10 positions match TRBD1. This CDR3 is 15 amino acids long. Trimming cost V 1 base and J 5 bases; bases outside gene matches: 4. Germline loops: CDR1 GTSNPN, CDR2 SVGIG (reference sequence). The CDR3 coding sequence is TGTGCCTGGAGTGGACAGGGGGCGCGAACCGGGGAGCTGTTTTTT. Protein: CAWSGQGARTGELFF.

This clone was picked up one time. Other DNA sequences of this sample code for an identical CDR3. The rearrangement joins TRBV5-1 to TRBJ2-7, with D maybe TRBD1 (5 bases). Germline loops: CDR1 SGHRS, CDR2 YFSETQ. The CDR3 extends over 13 amino acids. With 1 base removed from V and 4 bases from J, the gap between germline ends came to 9 bases. The CDR3 is CASSLRTSYEQYF. CDR3 DNA: TGCGCCAGCAGCTTGAGGACATCGTACGAGCAGTACTTC.